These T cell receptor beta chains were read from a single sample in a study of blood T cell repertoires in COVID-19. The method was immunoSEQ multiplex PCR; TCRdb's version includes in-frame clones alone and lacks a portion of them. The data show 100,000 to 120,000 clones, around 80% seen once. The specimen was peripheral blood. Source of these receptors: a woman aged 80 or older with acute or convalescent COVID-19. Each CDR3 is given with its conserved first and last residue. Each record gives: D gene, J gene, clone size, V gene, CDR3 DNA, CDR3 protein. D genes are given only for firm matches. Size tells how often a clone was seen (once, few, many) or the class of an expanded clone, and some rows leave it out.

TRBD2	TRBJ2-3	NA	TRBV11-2	TGTGCCAGCAGCCTTGCTAGACTAGCTCAAGGTACAGATACGCAGTATTTT	CASSLARLAQGTDTQYF
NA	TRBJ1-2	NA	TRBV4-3	TGCGCCAGCAGCCAATCAGGTCAGGGTCTCGGGGGCTACACCTTC	CASSQSGQGLGGYTF
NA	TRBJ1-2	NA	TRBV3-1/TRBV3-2	TGTGCCAGCAGCCAAGATTGGGCAGGGAACTATGGCTACACCTTC	CASSQDWAGNYGYTF
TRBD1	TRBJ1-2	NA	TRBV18	TGTGCCAGCTCACCGGACAGGTCCAATGGCTACACCTTC	CASSPDRSNGYTF
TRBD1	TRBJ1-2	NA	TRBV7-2	TGTGCCAGCAGCAAACGTTACAGGGGGCAGAACTATGGCTACACCTTC	CASSKRYRGQNYGYTF
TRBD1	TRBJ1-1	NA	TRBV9	TGTGCCAGCAGCCCCGACGCCCAGGGGGCGAGAGGCACTGAAGCTTTCTTT	CASSPDAQGARGTEAFF
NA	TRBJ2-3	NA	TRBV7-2	TGTGCCAGCAGCTTTCCCGGGGGGCTCTTCACAGATACGCAGTATTTT	CASSFPGGLFTDTQYF
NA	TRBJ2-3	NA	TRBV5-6	TGTGCCAGCAGCTTTCGAGGCGGGAGCACAGATACGCAGTATTTT	CASSFRGGSTDTQYF
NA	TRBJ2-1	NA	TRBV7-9	TGTGCCAGCAGTAAAACAGGTCTGGGGAACAATGAGCAGTTCTTC	CASSKTGLGNNEQFF
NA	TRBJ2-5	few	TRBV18	TGTGCCAGCTCACCAGTAGGATCCGGCAGAGGAGAGACCCAGTACTTC	CASSPVGSGRGETQYF
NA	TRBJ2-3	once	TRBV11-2	TGTGCCAGCAGCTTAGGGACTGACTGGGGTACGCAGTATTTT	CASSLGTDWGTQYF
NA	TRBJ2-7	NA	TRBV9	TGTGCCAGCAGCGCCGGGACAACTTTACACTCCTACGAGCAGTACTTC	CASSAGTTLHSYEQYF
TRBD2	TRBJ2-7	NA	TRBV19	TGTGCCAGTAGTACCCCTAGCGGGAGGTTCGAGCAGTACTTC	CASSTPSGRFEQYF
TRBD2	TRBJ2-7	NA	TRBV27	TGTGCCAGCAGTTCGACTAGCGGGAGGACCTACGAGCAGTACTTC	CASSSTSGRTYEQYF
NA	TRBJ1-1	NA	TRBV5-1	TGCGCCAGCAGGGACAGGAACACTGAAGCTTTCTTT	CASRDRNTEAFF
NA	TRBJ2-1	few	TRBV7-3	TGTGCCAGCAGCCCTCAGGACAGGCGGGGATTGGGTGAGCAGTTCTTC	CASSPQDRRGLGEQFF
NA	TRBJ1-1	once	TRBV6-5	TGTGCCAGCAGCGAGGTAATGAACACTGAAGCTTTCTTT	CASSEVMNTEAFF
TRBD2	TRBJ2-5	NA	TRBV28	TGTGCCAGCAGTCCTCCACGGGGAGGGAGAGAGACCCAGTACTTC	CASSPPRGGRETQYF
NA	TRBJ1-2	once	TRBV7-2	TGTGCCAGCAGCTTAGCAGGGGTAAATGGCTACACCTTC	CASSLAGVNGYTF
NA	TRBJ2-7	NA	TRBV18	TGTGCCAGCTCACCCGCCTACGAGCAGTACTTC	CASSPAYEQYF
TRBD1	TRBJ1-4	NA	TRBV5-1	TGCGCCAGCAGCTTGGATCCGGGACAGGGTTCCGGAAAACTGTTTTTT	CASSLDPGQGSGKLFF
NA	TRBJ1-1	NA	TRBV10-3	TGTGCCATCGGTACAGGGTTATTGGGGACTGAAGCTTTCTTT	CAIGTGLLGTEAFF
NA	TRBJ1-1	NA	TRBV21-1	TGTGCCAGCATCCTCAGGAGGGGTAGAGGGAACACTGAAGCTTTCTTT	CASILRRGRGNTEAFF
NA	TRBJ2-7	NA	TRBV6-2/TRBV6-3	TGTGCCAGCAGTTCGACGGGATACGAGCAGTACTTC	CASSSTGYEQYF
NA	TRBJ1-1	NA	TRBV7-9	TGTGCCAGCAGTCCTTTGGGGAGGGGGAGCACTGAAGCTTTCTTT	CASSPLGRGSTEAFF
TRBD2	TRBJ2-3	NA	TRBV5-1	TGCGCCAGCAGCCGGATGGGACTAGCGGGGGTGGATACGCAGTATTTT	CASSRMGLAGVDTQYF
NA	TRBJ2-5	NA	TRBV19	TGTGCCAGTAGTATAGGATTGTCAGTCCAAGAGACCCAGTACTTC	CASSIGLSVQETQYF
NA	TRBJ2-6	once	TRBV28	TGTGCCAGCAGTCCAGGGTCTGGGGCCAACGTCCTGACTTTC	CASSPGSGANVLTF
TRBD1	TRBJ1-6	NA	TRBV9	TGTGCCAGCAGCGCGGGACAGGTAAATTCACCCCTCCACTTT	CASSAGQVNSPLHF
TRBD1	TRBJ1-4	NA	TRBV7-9	TGTGCCAGCAGCTTAGGGGCGGGACAGGGAAGCGAAAAACTGTTTTTT	CASSLGAGQGSEKLFF
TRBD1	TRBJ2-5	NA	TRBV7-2	TGTGCCAGCAGCCGGGACAGGGGAGAGACCCAGTACTTC	CASSRDRGETQYF